This TCR beta chain is drawn from a study of OX40 agonist ivuxolimab in advanced cancers. Turning to the study itself: The dose-escalation cohort had hepatocellular carcinoma, melanoma, renal cell or head and neck cancer. A mean age of around 63 years, range roughly 20 to 90, was recorded, and 70% to 85% were male. Findings and caveats of the study: Low normalized T-cell clonal expansion was also seen in some nonresponders.

This CDR3 spans 16 amino acids. V was clipped by 2 bases and J by 4 bases; unmatched bases: 6. Germline loops: CDR1 SNHLY, CDR2 FYNNEI. Clones were sequenced by immunoSEQ multiplex PCR, and TCRdb holds only the in-frame ones, with some missing. The sample shows about 56,000 clones, 80% to 90% of them seen only once. In its sample, this clone was seen once. Its antigen is unknown. The gene calls are TRBV2 and TRBJ2-3; TRBD2 matches 10 bases. The TCR comes from an adult with an advanced solid tumor such as melanoma, head and neck, liver or kidney cancer. The sequenced sample was CD4+ or CD8+ T cells sorted from blood, obtained in a trial of the OX40 agonist ivuxolimab. CDR3 protein: CASSETTSGISDTQYF. Here the CDR3 DNA reads TGTGCCAGCAGTGAAACCACTAGCGGGATATCAGATACGCAGTATTTT.